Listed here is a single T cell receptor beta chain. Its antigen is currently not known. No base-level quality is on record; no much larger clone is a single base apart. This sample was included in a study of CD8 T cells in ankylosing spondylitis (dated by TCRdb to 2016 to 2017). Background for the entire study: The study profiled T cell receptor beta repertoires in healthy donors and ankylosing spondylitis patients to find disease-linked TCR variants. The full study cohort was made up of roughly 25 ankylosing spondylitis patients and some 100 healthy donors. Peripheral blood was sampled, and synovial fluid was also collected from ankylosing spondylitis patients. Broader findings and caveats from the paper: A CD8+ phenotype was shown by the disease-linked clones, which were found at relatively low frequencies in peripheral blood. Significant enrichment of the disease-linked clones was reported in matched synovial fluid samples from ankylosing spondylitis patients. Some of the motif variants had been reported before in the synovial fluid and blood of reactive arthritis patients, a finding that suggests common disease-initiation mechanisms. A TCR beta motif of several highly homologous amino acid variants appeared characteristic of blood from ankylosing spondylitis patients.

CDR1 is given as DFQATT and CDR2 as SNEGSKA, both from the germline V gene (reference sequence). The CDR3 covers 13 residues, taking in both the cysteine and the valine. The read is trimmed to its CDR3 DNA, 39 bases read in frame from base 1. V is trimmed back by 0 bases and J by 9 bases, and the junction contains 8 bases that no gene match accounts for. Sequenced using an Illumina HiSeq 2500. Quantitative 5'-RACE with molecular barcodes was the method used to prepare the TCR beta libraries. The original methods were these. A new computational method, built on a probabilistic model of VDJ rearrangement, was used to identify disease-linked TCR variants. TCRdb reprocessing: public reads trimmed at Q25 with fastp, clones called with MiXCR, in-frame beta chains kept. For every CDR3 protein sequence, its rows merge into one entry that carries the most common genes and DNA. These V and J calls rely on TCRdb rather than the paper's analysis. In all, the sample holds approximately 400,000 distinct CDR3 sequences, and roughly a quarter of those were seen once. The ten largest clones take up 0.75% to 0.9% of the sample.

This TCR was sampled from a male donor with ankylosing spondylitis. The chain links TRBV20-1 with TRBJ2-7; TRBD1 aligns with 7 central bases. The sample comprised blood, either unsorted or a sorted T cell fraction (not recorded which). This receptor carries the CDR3 CSARDPEQGLQYV. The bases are TGCAGTGCTAGAGACCCTGAACAGGGGTTGCAGTACGTC.